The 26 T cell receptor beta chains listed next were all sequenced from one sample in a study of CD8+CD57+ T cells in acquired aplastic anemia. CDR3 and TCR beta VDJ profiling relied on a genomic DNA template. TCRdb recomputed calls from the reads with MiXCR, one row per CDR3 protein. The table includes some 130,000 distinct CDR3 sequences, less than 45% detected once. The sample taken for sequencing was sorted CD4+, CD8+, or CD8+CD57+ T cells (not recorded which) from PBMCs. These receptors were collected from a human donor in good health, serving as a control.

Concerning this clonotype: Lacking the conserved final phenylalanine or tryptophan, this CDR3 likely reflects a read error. Written as DNA, the CDR3 is TGTGCCAGCAGCCCGGGGCAACAGGCCTACGAGCAGTACTCC. It is translated as CASSPGQQAYEQYS. The chain links TRBV2 to TRBJ2-7; D possibly uses TRBD1 or TRBD2 (5 bases each). The V end was cut by 6 bases, the J end by 2 bases, with 14 bases between. The CDR3 has 14 residues. The germline V gene has CDR1 SNHLY and CDR2 FYNNEI.

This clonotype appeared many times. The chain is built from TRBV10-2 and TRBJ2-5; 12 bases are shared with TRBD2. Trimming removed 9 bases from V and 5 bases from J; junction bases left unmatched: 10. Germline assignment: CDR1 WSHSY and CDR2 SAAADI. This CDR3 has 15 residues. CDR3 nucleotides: TGCGCCAGTGAGGATCTAGCGGGGGGGATTGAGACCCAGTACTTC. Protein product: CASEDLAGGIETQYF.

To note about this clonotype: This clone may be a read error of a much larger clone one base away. CDR3 amino acids: CASSLRRLANTGELFF. The CDR3 DNA follows: TGTGCCAGCAGTTTGAGACGGCTCGCGAACACCGGGGAGCTGTTTTTT. The V call is TRBV12-3 or TRBV12-4, the J call TRBJ2-2, with no clear D. V lost 3 bases and J 0 bases, leaving 11 bases between the germline ends. This CDR3 region has 16 residues.

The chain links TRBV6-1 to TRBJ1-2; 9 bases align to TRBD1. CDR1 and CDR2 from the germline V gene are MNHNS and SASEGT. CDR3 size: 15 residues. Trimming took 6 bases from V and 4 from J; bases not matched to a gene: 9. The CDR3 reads CASRVTRDRVYGYTF. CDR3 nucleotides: TGTGCCAGCAGGGTTACCCGGGACAGGGTCTATGGCTACACCTTC.

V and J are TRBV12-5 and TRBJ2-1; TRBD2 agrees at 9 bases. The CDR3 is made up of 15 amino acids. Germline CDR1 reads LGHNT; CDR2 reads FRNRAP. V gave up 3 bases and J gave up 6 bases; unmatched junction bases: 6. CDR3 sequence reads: CASGFSGSPGNEQFF. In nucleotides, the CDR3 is TGTGCTAGTGGTTTTAGCGGGAGTCCCGGCAATGAGCAGTTCTTC. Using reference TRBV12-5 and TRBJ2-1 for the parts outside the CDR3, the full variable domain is DARVTQTPRHKVTEMGQEVTMRCQPILGHNTVFWYRQTMMQGLELLAYFRNRAPLDDSGMPKDRFSAEMPDATLATLKIQPSEPRDSAVYFCASGFSGSPGNEQFFGPGTRLTVL.

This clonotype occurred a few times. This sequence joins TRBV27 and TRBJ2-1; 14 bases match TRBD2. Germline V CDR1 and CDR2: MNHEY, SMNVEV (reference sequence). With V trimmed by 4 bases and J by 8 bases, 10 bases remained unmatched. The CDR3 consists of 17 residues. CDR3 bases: TGTGCCAGCAGTTCTAAGGGACTAGCGGGAGCGGGTTATGAGCAGTTCTTC. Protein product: CASSSKGLAGAGYEQFF.

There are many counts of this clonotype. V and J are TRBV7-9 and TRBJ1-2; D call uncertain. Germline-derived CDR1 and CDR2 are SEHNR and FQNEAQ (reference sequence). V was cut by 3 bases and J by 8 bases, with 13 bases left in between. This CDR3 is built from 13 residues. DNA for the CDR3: TGTGCCAGCAGCTTGCCCAGGATTAGCGGCTACACCTTC. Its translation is CASSLPRISGYTF. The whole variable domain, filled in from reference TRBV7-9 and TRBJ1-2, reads DTGVSQNPRHKITKRGQNVTFRCDPISEHNRLYWYRQTLGQGPEFLTYFQNEAQLEKSRLLSDRFSAERPKGSFSTLEIQRTEQGDSAMYLCASSLPRISGYTFGSGTRLTVV.

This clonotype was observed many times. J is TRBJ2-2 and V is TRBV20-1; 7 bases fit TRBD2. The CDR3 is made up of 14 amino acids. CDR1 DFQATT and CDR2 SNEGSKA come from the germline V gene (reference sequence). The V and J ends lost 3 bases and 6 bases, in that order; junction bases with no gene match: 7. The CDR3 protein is CSARGGRNPGELFF. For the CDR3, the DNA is TGCAGTGCTAGGGGGGGGAGGAATCCCGGGGAGCTGTTTTTT.

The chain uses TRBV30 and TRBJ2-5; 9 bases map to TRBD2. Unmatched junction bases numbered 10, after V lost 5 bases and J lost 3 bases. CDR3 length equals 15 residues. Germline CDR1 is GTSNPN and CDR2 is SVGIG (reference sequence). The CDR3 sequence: CAWDVRGGVEETQYF. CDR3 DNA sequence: TGTGCCTGGGATGTGCGCGGGGGGGTAGAAGAGACCCAGTACTTC.

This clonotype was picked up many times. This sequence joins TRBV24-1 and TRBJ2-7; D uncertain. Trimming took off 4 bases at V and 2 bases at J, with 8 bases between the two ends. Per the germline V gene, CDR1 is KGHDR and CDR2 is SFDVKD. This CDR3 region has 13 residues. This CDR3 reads CATSDGWTYEQYF. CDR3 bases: TGTGCCACCAGTGACGGATGGACCTACGAGCAGTACTTC.

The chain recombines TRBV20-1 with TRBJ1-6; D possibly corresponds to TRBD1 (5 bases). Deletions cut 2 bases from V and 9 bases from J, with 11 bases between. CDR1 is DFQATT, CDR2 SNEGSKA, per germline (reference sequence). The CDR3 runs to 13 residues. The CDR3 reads CSARPGTSSPLHF. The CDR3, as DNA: TGCAGTGCTAGACCCGGGACGAGTTCACCCCTCCACTTT.

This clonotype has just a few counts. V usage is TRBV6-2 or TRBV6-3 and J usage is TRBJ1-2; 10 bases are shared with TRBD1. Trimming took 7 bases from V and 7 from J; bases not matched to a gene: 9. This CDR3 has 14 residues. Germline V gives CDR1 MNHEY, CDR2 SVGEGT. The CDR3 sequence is CASISGTGAFGYTF. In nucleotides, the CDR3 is TGTGCCAGCATCTCCGGGACAGGGGCTTTTGGCTACACCTTC.

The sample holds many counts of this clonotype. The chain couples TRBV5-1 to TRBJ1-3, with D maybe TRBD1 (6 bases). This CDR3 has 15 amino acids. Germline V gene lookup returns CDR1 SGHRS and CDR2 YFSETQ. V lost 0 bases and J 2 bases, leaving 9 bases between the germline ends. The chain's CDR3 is CASSLGQVTGNTIYF. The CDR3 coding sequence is TGCGCCAGCAGCTTGGGACAGGTCACTGGAAACACCATATATTTT.

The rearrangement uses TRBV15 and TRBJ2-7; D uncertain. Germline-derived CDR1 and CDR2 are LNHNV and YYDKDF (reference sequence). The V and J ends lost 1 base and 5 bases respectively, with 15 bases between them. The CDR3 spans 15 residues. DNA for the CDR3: TGTGCCACCAGCAGAGGGTCTTGGTGGCCGGACGAGCAGTACTTC. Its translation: CATSRGSWWPDEQYF.

CDR3 sequence reads: CASSGPRGLPLHF. The CDR3 DNA follows: TGTGCCAGCAGCGGACCCAGGGGGCTACCCCTCCACTTT. The V gene is TRBV2, the J gene TRBJ1-6; TRBD1 matches at 8 bases. This CDR3 is 13 amino acids long. In germline, CDR1 is SNHLY, CDR2 FYNNEI. The J segment lost 12 bases and the V segment lost 6 bases, leaving 7 bases of the junction unmatched. Full variable domain (remainder filled in from reference TRBV2 and TRBJ1-6): EPEVTQTPSHQVTQMGQEVILRCVPISNHLYFYWYRQILGQKVEFLVSFYNNEISEKSEIFDDQFSVERPDGSNFTLKIRSTKLEDSAMYFCASSGPRGLPLHFGNGTRLTVT.

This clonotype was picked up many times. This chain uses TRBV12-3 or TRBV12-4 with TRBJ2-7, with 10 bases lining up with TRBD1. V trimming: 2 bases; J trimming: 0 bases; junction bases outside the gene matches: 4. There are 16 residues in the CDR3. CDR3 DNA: TGTGCCAGCAGTTTAAGGGACAGGGGCTTCTCCTACGAGCAGTACTTC. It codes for CASSLRDRGFSYEQYF.

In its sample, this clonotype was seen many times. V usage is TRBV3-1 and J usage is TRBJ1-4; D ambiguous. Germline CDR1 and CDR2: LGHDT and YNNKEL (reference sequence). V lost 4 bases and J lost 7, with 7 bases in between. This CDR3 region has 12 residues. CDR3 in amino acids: CASSPSPEKLFF. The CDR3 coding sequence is TGTGCCAGCAGCCCCTCGCCTGAAAAACTGTTTTTT. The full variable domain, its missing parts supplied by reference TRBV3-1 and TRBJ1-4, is DTAVSQTPKYLVTQMGNDKSIKCEQNLGHDTMYWYKQDSKKFLKIMFSYNNKELIINETVPNRFSPKSPDKAHLNLHINSLELGDSAVYFCASSPSPEKLFFGSGTQLSVL.

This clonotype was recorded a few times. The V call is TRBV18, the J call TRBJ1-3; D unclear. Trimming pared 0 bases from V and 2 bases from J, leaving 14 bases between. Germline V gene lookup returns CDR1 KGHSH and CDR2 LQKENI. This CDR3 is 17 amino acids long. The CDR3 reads CASSPPGYLFPGNTIYF. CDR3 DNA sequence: TGTGCCAGCTCACCACCGGGGTACCTCTTCCCTGGAAACACCATATATTTT.

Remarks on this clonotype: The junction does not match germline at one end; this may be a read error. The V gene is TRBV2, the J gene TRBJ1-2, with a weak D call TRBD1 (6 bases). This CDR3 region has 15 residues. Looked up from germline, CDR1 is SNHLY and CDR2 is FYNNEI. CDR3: CASSQGTSGGYGYTF. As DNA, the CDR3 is TGCGCCAGCAGCCAGGGGACTAGCGGGGGTTATGGCTACACCTTC.

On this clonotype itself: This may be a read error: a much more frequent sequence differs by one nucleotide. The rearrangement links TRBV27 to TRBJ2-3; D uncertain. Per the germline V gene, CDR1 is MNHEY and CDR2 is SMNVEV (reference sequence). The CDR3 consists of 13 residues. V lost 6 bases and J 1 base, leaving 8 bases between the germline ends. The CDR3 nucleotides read TGTGCCAGCAGAGGGCAGGGCACAGATACGCAGTATTTT. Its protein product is CASRGQGTDTQYF.

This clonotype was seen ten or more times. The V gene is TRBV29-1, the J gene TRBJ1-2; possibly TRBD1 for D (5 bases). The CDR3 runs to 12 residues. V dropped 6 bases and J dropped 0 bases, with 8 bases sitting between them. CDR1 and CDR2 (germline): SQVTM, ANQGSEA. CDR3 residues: CSVGGANYGYTF. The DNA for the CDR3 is TGCAGCGTCGGGGGGGCTAACTATGGCTACACCTTC.

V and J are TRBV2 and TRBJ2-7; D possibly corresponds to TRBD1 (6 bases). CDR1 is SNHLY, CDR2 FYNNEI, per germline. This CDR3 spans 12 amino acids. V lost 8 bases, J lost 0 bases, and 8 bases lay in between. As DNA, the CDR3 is TGTGCCAGCGGGACACCCTCCTACGAGCAGTACGTC. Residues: CASGTPSYEQYV.

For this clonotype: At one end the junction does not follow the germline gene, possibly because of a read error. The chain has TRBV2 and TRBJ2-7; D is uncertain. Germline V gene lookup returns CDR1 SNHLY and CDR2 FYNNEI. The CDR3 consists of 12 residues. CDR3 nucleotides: TGTGCCAGCGGCCTAATAACGTACGAGCAGTGCTTC. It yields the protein CASGLITYEQCF.

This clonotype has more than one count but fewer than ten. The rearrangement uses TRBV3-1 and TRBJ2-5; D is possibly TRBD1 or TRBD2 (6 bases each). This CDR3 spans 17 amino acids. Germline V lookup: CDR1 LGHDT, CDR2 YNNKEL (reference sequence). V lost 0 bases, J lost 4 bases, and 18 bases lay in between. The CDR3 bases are TGTGCCAGCAGCCAAGATCTGCCGGGGGCCTGGGTAGAGACCCAGTACTTC. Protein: CASSQDLPGAWVETQYF.

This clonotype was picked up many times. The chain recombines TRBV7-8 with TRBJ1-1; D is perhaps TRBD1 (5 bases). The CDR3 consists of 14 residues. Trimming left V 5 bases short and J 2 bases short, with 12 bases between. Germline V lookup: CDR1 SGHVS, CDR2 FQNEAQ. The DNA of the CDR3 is TGTGCCAGCAGCACCTTCAGGGAAAACACTGAAGCTTTCTTT. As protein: CASSTFRENTEAFF.

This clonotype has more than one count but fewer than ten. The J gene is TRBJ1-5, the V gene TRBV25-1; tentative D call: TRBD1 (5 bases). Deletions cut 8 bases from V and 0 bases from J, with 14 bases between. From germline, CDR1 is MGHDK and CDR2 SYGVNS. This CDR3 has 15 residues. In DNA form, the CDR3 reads TGTGCCAGCCAGGAGGCAGGGCATAGCAATCAGCCCCAGCATTTT. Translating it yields CASQEAGHSNQPQHF.